This record looks at one T cell receptor (beta chain) sequence and its context. Original analysis: Amplification of reference gene primers was used by the study to estimate nucleated cell counts. The data were produced by immunoSEQ multiplex PCR, yet TCRdb's version contains in-frame clones alone and is incomplete. V and J calls plus clone size are reproduced from that table; the DNA served to infer D and trimming. The data contain almost 350,000 clones, roughly 86% of them singletons. The data are from a study of blood T cell repertoires in COVID-19. This CDR3 is 13 amino acids long. The trim removed 7 bases at V and 5 bases at J, leaving 3 bases unmatched. Germline values: CDR1 SNHLY, CDR2 FYNNEI.

Sequenced: PBMCs or T cells enriched from blood (not recorded which). The receptor was isolated from a woman aged 25 to 39 who had been exposed to COVID-19. V and J are TRBV2 and TRBJ1-5; TRBD1 matches at 9 bases. CDR3 loop: CASTWTGDQPQHF. CDR3 nucleotide sequence: TGTGCCAGCACCTGGACAGGGGATCAGCCCCAGCATTTT.